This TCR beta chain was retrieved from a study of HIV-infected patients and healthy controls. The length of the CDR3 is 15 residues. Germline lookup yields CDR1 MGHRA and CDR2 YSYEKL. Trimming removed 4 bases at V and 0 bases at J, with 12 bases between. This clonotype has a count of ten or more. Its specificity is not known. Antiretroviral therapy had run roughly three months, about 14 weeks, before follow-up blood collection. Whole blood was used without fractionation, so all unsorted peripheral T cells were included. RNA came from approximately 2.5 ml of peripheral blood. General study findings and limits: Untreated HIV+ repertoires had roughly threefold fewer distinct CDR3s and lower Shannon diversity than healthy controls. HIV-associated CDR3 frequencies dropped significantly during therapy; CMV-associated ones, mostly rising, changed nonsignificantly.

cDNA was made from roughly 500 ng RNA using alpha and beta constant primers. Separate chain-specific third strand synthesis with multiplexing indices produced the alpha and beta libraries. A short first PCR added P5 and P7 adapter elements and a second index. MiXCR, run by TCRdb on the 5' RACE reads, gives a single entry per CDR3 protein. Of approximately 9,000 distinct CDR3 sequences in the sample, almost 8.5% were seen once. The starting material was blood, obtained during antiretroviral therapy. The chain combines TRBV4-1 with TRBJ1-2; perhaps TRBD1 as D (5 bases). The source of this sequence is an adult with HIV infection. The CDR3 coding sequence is TGCGCCAGCAGCCCGGGACCCGGAGCTAACTATGGCTACACCTTC. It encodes CASSPGPGANYGYTF.